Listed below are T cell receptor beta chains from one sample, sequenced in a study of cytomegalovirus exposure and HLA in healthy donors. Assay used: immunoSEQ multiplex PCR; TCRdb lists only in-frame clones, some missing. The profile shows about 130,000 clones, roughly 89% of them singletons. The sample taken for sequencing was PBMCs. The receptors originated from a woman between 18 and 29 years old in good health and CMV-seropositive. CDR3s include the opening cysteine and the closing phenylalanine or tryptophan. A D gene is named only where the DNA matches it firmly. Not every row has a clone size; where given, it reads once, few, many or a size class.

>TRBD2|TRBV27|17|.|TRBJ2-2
TGTGCCAGCAGTTTAGGGCTAGCGGGGGGCAACACCGGGGAGCTGTTTTTT
CASSLGLAGGNTGELFF
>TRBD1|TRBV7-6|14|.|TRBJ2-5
TGTGCCAGCAGCAGAGAACAGGGGACGGAGACCCAGTACTTC
CASSREQGTETQYF
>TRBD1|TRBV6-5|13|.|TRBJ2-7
TGTGCCAGCAGTAGGGGACAGGGCTACGAGCAGTACTTC
CASSRGQGYEQYF
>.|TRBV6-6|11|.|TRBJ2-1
TGTGCCAGCAGTTACTATGGCGGGGAGTTCTTC
CASSYYGGEFF
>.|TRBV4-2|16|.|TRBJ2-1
TGTGCCAGCAGCCAAGATCTGGCTGGCTCCTACAATGAGCAGTTCTTC
CASSQDLAGSYNEQFF
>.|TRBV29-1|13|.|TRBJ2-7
TGCAGCGTTGAGTCCAGGGGAGACTACGAGCAGTACTTC
CSVESRGDYEQYF
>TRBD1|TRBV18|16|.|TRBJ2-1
TGTGCCAGCTCACCACGGATCGGGACAGAGTACAATGAGCAGTTCTTC
CASSPRIGTEYNEQFF
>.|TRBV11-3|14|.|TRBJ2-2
TGTGCCAGCAGCTTAGCCGGGATCGCCGGGGAGCTGTTTTTT
CASSLAGIAGELFF
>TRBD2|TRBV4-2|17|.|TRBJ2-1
TGTGCCAGCAGCCGGGCCTCGGGGGGGTCGAACTACAATGAGCAGTTCTTC
CASSRASGGSNYNEQFF
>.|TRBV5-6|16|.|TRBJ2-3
TGTGCCAGCAGCTTGATAGTCCCTACTAGCACAGATACGCAGTATTTT
CASSLIVPTSTDTQYF
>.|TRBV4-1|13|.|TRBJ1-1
TGCGCCAGCAGCCAAGAACCGGGTCCCGGGGCTTTCTTT
CASSQEPGPGAFF
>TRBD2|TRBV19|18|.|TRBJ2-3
TGTGCCAGTAACGGGCTAGCGGGGACCCTCAACTCCACAGATACGCAGTATTTT
CASNGLAGTLNSTDTQYF
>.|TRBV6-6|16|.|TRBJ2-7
TGTGCCAGCAGTTACTCTGTTGGGGGCCGCTCCTACGAGCAGTACTTC
CASSYSVGGRSYEQYF
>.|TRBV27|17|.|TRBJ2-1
TGTGCCAGCAGTTTATACGTGGCAGGGCGACCACACAATGAGCAGTTCTTC
CASSLYVAGRPHNEQFF
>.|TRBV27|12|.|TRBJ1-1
TGTGCCAGCAGTTTATGGCCCACTGAAGCTTTCTTT
CASSLWPTEAFF
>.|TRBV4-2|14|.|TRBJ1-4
TGTGCCAGCAGGGCGGGGGATACTAATGAAAAACTGTTTTTT
CASRAGDTNEKLFF
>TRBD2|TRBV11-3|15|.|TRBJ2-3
TGTGCCAGCAGCTTAGACGGGGGGGCCGGGGATACGCAGTATTTT
CASSLDGGAGDTQYF
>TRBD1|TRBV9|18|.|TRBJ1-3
TGTGCCAGCAGCGTAGGTGCCCACAGGGGGCGCCCTGGAAACACCATATATTTT
CASSVGAHRGRPGNTIYF
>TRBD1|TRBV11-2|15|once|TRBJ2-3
TGTGCCAGCAGCTTTCAGGGGGCGCGAACAGATACGCAGTATTTT
CASSFQGARTDTQYF
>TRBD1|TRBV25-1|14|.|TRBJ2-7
TGTGCCAGCAGTGTAGGGACAGGGGGCTACGAGCAGTACTTC
CASSVGTGGYEQYF
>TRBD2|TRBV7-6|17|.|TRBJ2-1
TGTGCCAGCAGCTTAGCGGTAGCGGGGGGGCCAAACAATGAGCAGTTCTTC
CASSLAVAGGPNNEQFF
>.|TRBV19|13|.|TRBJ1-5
TGTGCCAGTAGTATAGGAGGGTGGCATCCCCAGCATTTT
CASSIGGWHPQHF
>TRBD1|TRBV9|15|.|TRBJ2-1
TGTGCCAGCAGCGCCTCCGGGACAGACTACAATGAGCAGTTCTTC
CASSASGTDYNEQFF
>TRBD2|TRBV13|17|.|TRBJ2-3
TGTGCCAGCAGCCGAGACGGGGGGGTTGAGTTTACAGATACGCAGTATTTT
CASSRDGGVEFTDTQYF
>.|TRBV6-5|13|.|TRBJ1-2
TGTGCCAGCAGTTACTCCCGCAGGGAAGGCTACACCTTC
CASSYSRREGYTF
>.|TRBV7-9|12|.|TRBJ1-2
TGTGCCAGCAGCTTAGTTGGGACACCGGGCGCCTTC
CASSLVGTPGAF
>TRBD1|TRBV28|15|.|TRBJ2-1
TGTGCCAGCAGTTTAACCGGGACAGGGTTTAATGAGCAGTTCTTC
CASSLTGTGFNEQFF
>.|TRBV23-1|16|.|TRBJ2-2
TGCGCCAGCAGTCACCCCCGGACTGCGAACACCGGGGAGCTGTTTTTT
CASSHPRTANTGELFF
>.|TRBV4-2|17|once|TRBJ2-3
TGTGCCAGCAGCCAAGATCAGGTGGGGGGGCCTTCAGATACGCAGTATTTT
CASSQDQVGGPSDTQYF
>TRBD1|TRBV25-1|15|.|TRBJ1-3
TGTGCCAGCAGGCCCGGGACAGGGGCTGGAAACACCATATATTTT
CASRPGTGAGNTIYF
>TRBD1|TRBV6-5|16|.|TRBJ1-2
TGTGCCAGCAGTTACTTTGGGACAGGGGACCACTATGGCTACACCTTC
CASSYFGTGDHYGYTF
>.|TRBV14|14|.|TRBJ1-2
TGTGCCAGCAGCCAAGATCCCATAGCCTATGGCTACACCTTC
CASSQDPIAYGYTF
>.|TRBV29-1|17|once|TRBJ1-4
TGCAGCGTTGAAGTGGGCGGGGGCCCTTCAACTAATGAAAAACTGTTTTTT
CSVEVGGGPSTNEKLFF
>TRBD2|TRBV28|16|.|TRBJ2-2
TGTGCCAGCAGGGGGCTAGCGGGGGGTAACACCGGGGAGCTGTTTTTT
CASRGLAGGNTGELFF
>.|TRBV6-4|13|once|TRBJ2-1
TGTGCCAGCAGTGACTCCGAAAGAGATGAGCAGTTCTTC
CASSDSERDEQFF
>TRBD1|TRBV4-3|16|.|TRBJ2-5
TGCGCCAGCAGCCAAGATTTGGACAGGGTAGGAGAGACCCAGTACTTC
CASSQDLDRVGETQYF
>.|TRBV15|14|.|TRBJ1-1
TGTGCCACCAGCAGAGATCGGGTGAATACTGAAGCTTTCTTT
CATSRDRVNTEAFF
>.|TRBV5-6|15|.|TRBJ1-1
TGTGCCAGCAGCTTGGGCGGGGGCGTGAACACTGAAGCTTTCTTT
CASSLGGGVNTEAFF
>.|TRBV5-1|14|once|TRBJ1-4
TGCGCCAGCAGCTTATCACAGGTTAATGAAAAACTGTTTTTT
CASSLSQVNEKLFF
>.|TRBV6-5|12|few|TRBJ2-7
TGTGCCAGCAGTCCCTCCTCCGGGGAGCAGTACTTC
CASSPSSGEQYF
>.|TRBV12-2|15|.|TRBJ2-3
TGTGCAAGTCGCGAGGACAGGGGAGAACCAGATACGCAGTATTTT
CASREDRGEPDTQYF
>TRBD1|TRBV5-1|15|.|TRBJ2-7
TGCGCCAGCAGCTTGAGACAGGGCAATCCCTACGAGCAGTACTTC
CASSLRQGNPYEQYF
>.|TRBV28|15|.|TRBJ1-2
TGTGCCAGCAGTCGTCCGGGGGTTTCTAACTATGGCTACACCTTC
CASSRPGVSNYGYTF
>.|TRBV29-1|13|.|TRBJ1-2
TGCAGCGTTGACGGCGGGCAAGCCTATGGCTACACCTTC
CSVDGGQAYGYTF
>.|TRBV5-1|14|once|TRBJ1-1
TGCGCCAGCAGCTGGAGAATGGAGAACACTGAAGCTTTCTTT
CASSWRMENTEAFF
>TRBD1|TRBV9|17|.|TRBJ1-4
TGTGCCAGCAGCCAATCTACAGGGGTTGCAACTAATGAAAAACTGTTTTTT
CASSQSTGVATNEKLFF
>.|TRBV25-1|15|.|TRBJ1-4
TGTGCCAGCAGTGACCTTGGACAGAGTAATGAAAAACTGTTTTTT
CASSDLGQSNEKLFF
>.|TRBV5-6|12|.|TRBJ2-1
TGTGCCAGCAGCTTAAGCCCCGATGAGCAGTTCTTC
CASSLSPDEQFF
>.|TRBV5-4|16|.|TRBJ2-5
TGTGCCAGCACCTGGTCCCGTGGTAACAGGGAAGAGACCCAGTACTTC
CASTWSRGNREETQYF
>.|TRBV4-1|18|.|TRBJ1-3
TGCGCCAGCAGCCAAAATCCGTTGGTAGGCGGCTCTGGAAACACCATATATTTT
CASSQNPLVGGSGNTIYF
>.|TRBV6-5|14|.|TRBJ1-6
TGTGCCAGCAGTCCGGGGACAACCAATTCACCCCTCCACTTT
CASSPGTTNSPLHF
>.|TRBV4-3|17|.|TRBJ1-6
TGCGCCAGCAGCCAAGATGGGGGTCAGGGAGGTAATTCACCCCTCCACTTT
CASSQDGGQGGNSPLHF
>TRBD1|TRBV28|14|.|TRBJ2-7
TGTGCCAGCAGTTACGGGACAGGGGGTGGCGAGCAGTACTTC
CASSYGTGGGEQYF
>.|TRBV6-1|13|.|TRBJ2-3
TGTGCCAGCAGTGAAAGGGGGATAGATACGCAGTATTTT
CASSERGIDTQYF
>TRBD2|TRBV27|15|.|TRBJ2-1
TGTGCCAGCAGGGCAGAGGGACTAGCGGTGAATGAGCAGTTCTTC
CASRAEGLAVNEQFF